This record covers a single T cell receptor beta chain. With random hexamers, reverse transcription was performed on roughly 0.45 to 1 ug of RNA. TCRdb ran MiXCR on the immunoSEQ multiplex PCR reads and lists one entry per CDR3 protein. The profile shows about 250,000 distinct CDR3 sequences, 85% to 95% of them singletons. The CDR3 runs to 12 residues. Trimming shortened V by 2 bases and J by 2 bases, and 6 bases separated the two germline ends. Germline V gene sequence: CDR1 GTSNPN, CDR2 SVGIG (reference sequence). This record comes from a study of CD8 T cells in Susac syndrome. V and J are TRBV30 and TRBJ1-2; D unclear. The sequence was obtained from a human donor with multiple sclerosis. The sequenced sample was CD4+ T cells from PBMCs. CDR3 residues: CAWSPPNYGYTF. The CDR3 DNA reads as TGTGCCTGGAGTCCCCCCAACTATGGCTACACCTTC.